This T cell receptor beta chain came from a study of T cells after yellow fever vaccination. In TCRdb, the 5' RACE reads were re-called with MiXCR into one record per CDR3 protein. The sample shows some 500,000 distinct CDR3 sequences, roughly 14% of them seen only once. Germline V gene lookup returns CDR1 MNHNS and CDR2 SASEGT. Trimming at V came to 5 bases and at J to 0 bases, leaving 6 bases not matched to a gene. This CDR3 spans 15 amino acids. The table lists this clonotype with a few counts. The receptor's source is a man aged 25-40 years who received the YFV17D yellow fever vaccine. The sequencing used PBMCs, collected on the day of the yellow fever booster vaccination. This chain joins TRBV6-1 and TRBJ1-1; 7 positions agree with TRBD1. The CDR3 is CASSRQGRMNTEAFF. CDR3 nucleotide sequence: TGTGCCAGCAGTCGACAGGGCCGCATGAACACTGAAGCTTTCTTT.